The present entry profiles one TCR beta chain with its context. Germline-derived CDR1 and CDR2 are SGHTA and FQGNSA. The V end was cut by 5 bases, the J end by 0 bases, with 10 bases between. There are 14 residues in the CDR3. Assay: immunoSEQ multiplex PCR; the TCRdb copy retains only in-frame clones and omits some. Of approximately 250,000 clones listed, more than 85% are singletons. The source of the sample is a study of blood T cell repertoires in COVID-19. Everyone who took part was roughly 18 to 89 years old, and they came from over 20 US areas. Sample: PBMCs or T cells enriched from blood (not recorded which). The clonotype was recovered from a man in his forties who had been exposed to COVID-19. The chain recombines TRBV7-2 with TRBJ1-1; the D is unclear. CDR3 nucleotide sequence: TGTGCCAGCAGCCTCAGATATATGAACACTGAAGCTTTCTTT. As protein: CASSLRYMNTEAFF.